These T cell receptor beta chains were read from a single sample in a study of human T cells and chemical hapten exposure. A single record per CDR3 protein comes from TCRdb applying MiXCR to the RACE reads. In the table there are around 110,000 distinct CDR3 sequences, about 12% of which are singletons. Sequencing used whole blood, obtained in connection with sensitization to the hapten diphenylcyclopropenone (DPC). The receptors here all came from a woman aged 50 to 65 with alopecia areata. Some clones in this sample may be carry-over from other donors' samples. Both conserved end residues are trimmed from each CDR3.

j_call v_call cdr3_aa
TRBJ1-2 TRBV28 ASSLSAGNGYT
TRBJ2-3 TRBV19 ASSTHQGGSPSTDTQY
TRBJ2-7 TRBV10-1 ASYPQLRARPLSEQY
TRBJ1-5 TRBV10-2 ASTNRDNQPQH
TRBJ2-6 TRBV24-1 ATSASGDSGANVLT
TRBJ2-5 TRBV5-1 ASSLVAGTETQY
TRBJ2-3 TRBV6-2/TRBV6-3 ASSYRAGLAEKDTQY
TRBJ2-3 TRBV27 ASSLQRGRTDTQY
TRBJ1-2 TRBV15 ATSRGRQGIYT
TRBJ2-7 TRBV6-1 ASSEPGRAPYEQY
TRBJ1-5 TRBV7-2 ASSLGPYSNQPQH
TRBJ2-1 TRBV4-2 ASSQEVAVSSYNEQF
TRBJ1-3 TRBV18 ASSQDRGPGNTIY
TRBJ2-7 TRBV27 ASSSPGTSGRRYEQY
TRBJ1-5 TRBV2 ASSEAGTLNQPQH
TRBJ1-5 TRBV20-1 SARKGAGGEQPQH
TRBJ1-1 TRBV20-1 SPSQNTEAF
TRBJ2-1 TRBV19 ASSKISGGSYNEQF
TRBJ1-5 TRBV7-2 ASGGGAGNQPQH
TRBJ1-5 TRBV6-6 ASSLTSNQPQH
TRBJ2-2 TRBV5-8 ASSLRFRGRTGELF
TRBJ1-2 TRBV18 TSSPQGVENYGYT
TRBJ1-5 TRBV28 ASSFSFAGTGDEDQPQH
TRBJ2-1 TRBV19 ASSIGLAGYNEQF
TRBJ1-6 TRBV25-1 ASSGGPSSYNSPLH
TRBJ2-7 TRBV11-2 ASSPLGGSTAYEQY
TRBJ1-1 TRBV29-1 SVGRLMNTEAF
TRBJ1-6 TRBV28 ASTARAWGSYNSPLH
TRBJ2-3 TRBV2 ASDWGAQSTDTQY
TRBJ2-3 TRBV5-6 ASSFVETSFTDTQY
TRBJ1-5 TRBV12-3/TRBV12-4 ASSLGTWYDQPQH
TRBJ2-5 TRBV7-2 ASNRLVEETQY
TRBJ1-4 TRBV29-1 STRQGGDEKLF
TRBJ2-5 TRBV20-1 SADTGRETQY
TRBJ2-1 TRBV9 ASSVSSGRANEQF
TRBJ2-1 TRBV2 ASSEEAGENNEQF
TRBJ2-7 TRBV28 ASRIGGSSYEQY
TRBJ1-1 TRBV7-2 ASTPGVTTEAF
TRBJ1-6 TRBV25-1 ASSRDRGDSPLH
TRBJ2-3 TRBV14 ASSQESTGGFTDTQY
TRBJ2-2 TRBV7-2 ASTRSLGASNTGELF
TRBJ2-7 TRBV28 ASRFGQALSYEQY
TRBJ1-2 TRBV19 ASSIVDRGPSRRGYT
TRBJ1-3 TRBV29-1 SVSIGGSGTIY
TRBJ2-5 TRBV5-5 ASSFLPEEETQY
TRBJ2-2 TRBV5-1 ASSERSFQNTGELF
TRBJ2-1 TRBV7-2 ASSLAFSGTTYNEQF
TRBJ1-5 TRBV20-1 SARNEDSSNQPQH
TRBJ2-4 TRBV4-1 ASSHARGMEAKNIQY
TRBJ2-1 TRBV6-5 ASSSGPAGTGLYNEQF